A selection of T cell receptor beta chains follows, all from one sample in a study of CD8 T cells in ankylosing spondylitis. One entry per CDR3 protein results from TCRdb running MiXCR on the 5' RACE reads. The sample records hundreds of thousands of distinct CDR3 sequences, 10% to 15% being singletons. Sequenced sample: blood, either unsorted or a sorted T cell fraction (not recorded which). Source of these receptors: a male donor with ankylosing spondylitis. Both conserved end residues are part of each CDR3. Each record gives: clone size, J gene, D gene, V gene, CDR3 protein, CDR3 DNA. D genes are given only for firm matches. Not all rows give a size; the values are once, few, many and, for expanded clones, a class.

. TRBJ2-7 . TRBV7-6 CASSLSPPAQPPQGRRYEQYF TGTGCCAGCAGCTTAAGCCCCCCAGCCCAGCCTCCGCAGGGAAGAAGGTACGAGCAGTACTTC
few TRBJ1-4 . TRBV7-9 CASSRGQVNEKLFF TGTGCCAGCAGCCGGGGGCAGGTTAATGAAAAACTGTTTTTT
many TRBJ1-2 TRBD1 TRBV6-5 CASSYSDRVNYGYTF TGTGCCAGCAGTTACTCCGACAGGGTGAACTATGGCTACACCTTC
. TRBJ2-5 . TRBV12-5 CASGLWVSETQYF TGTGCTAGTGGTTTGTGGGTCTCGGAGACCCAGTACTTC
. TRBJ2-3 TRBD2 TRBV4-3 CASSQDSSGSDTQYF TGCGCCAGCAGCCAAGACTCTAGCGGGAGTGATACGCAGTATTTT
. TRBJ1-4 . TRBV20-1 CSANRFPENEKLFF TGCAGTGCAAACCGGTTCCCCGAAAATGAAAAACTGTTTTTT
few TRBJ1-5 . TRBV5-1 CASRMGTGQPQHF TGCGCCAGCAGGATGGGGACGGGGCAGCCCCAGCATTTT
few TRBJ1-1 TRBD1 TRBV20-1 CSAPGQGFSSEAFF TGCAGTGCCCCAGGACAGGGTTTTAGTTCTGAAGCTTTCTTT
. TRBJ1-1 . TRBV5-6 CASSLWKGPEGAFF TGTGCCAGCAGCTTGTGGAAAGGGCCTGAGGGAGCTTTCTTT
. TRBJ2-1 . TRBV4-3 CASSPRGTSSYNEQFF TGCGCCAGCAGCCCCCGAGGGACTTCCTCCTACAATGAGCAGTTCTTC
. TRBJ2-5 . TRBV11-1 CASSRGQYNQETQYF TGTGCCAGCAGCCGAGGACAGTACAACCAAGAGACCCAGTACTTC
few TRBJ1-1 TRBD1 TRBV20-1 CRPGQGTTEAFF TGCAGACCTGGACAGGGGACAACTGAAGCTTTCTTT
. TRBJ2-6 . TRBV20-1 CSARIGRVGANVLTF TGCAGTGCTAGAATCGGCAGGGTTGGGGCCAACGTCCTGACTTTC
few TRBJ2-5 TRBD2 TRBV4-1 CASSRGTSGSGETQYF TGCGCCAGCAGCCGGGGGACTAGCGGGAGCGGTGAGACCCAGTACTTC
few TRBJ2-5 TRBD1 TRBV25-1 CASMGRGNQETQYF TGTGCCAGCATGGGCAGGGGGAACCAAGAGACCCAGTACTTC
. TRBJ2-1 . TRBV7-2 CASSSRPTVNEQFF TGTGCCAGCAGCTCCCGACCGACGGTCAATGAGCAGTTCTTC
few TRBJ2-3 . TRBV28 CASSRQISTDTQYF TGTGCCAGCAGTAGGCAGATTAGCACAGATACGCAGTATTTT
few TRBJ2-1 TRBD2 TRBV20-1 CSAMTSGRAQGYNEQFF TGCAGTGCTATGACTAGCGGGAGGGCCCAGGGCTACAATGAGCAGTTCTTC
many TRBJ2-1 . TRBV5-1 CASSAIALQGDNEQFF TGCGCCAGCAGCGCCATAGCGCTACAAGGCGACAATGAGCAGTTCTTC
. TRBJ1-1 TRBD1 TRBV7-2 CASSLRQGFTEAFF TGTGCCAGCAGCTTACGACAGGGGTTCACTGAAGCTTTCTTT
few TRBJ2-2 . TRBV4-2 CASSNGARANTGELFF TGTGCCAGCAGCAATGGGGCCAGAGCGAACACCGGGGAGCTGTTTTTT
. TRBJ1-6 . TRBV4-3 CASSQGPDSVNSPLHF TGCGCCAGCAGCCAGGGGCCTGACAGTGTTAATTCACCCCTCCACTTT
few TRBJ2-7 . TRBV7-7 CASSLDQGGEQYF TGTGCTAGCAGCTTAGACCAGGGTGGCGAGCAGTACTTC
few TRBJ2-3 . TRBV3-1 CASCRGGSREDTQYF TGTGCCAGCTGTAGGGGGGGTTCAAGGGAAGATACGCAGTATTTT
. TRBJ2-5 . TRBV20-1 CSARDGSLETQYF TGCAGTGCTAGAGATGGCAGCCTAGAGACCCAGTACTTC
many TRBJ1-1 . TRBV12-3/TRBV12-4 CASSFNEGTEAFF TGTGCCAGCAGTTTCAATGAGGGTACTGAAGCTTTCTTT
few TRBJ2-1 TRBD2 TRBV7-2 CASSPVAGGLSEQFF TGTGCCAGCAGCCCAGTAGCGGGGGGGCTAAGTGAGCAGTTCTTC
many TRBJ1-2 . TRBV12-3/TRBV12-4 CASSLDGRNYGYTF TGTGCCAGCAGTTTAGACGGACGAAACTATGGCTACACCTTC
few TRBJ2-3 . TRBV20-1 CSAFRDPGSDTQYF TGCAGTGCCTTCCGGGACCCCGGTAGCGATACGCAGTATTTT
many TRBJ2-1 . TRBV28 CASIPGGTSGYNEQFF TGTGCCAGCATCCCGGGTGGGACATCAGGCTACAATGAGCAGTTCTTC
. TRBJ2-7 . TRBV7-2 CASSLDVSLALEQYF TGTGCCAGCAGCTTAGATGTGTCCCTAGCCCTCGAGCAGTACTTC
many TRBJ1-1 . TRBV18 CASSPGLNTEAFF TGTGCCAGCAGCCCGGGGTTGAACACTGAAGCTTTCTTT
few TRBJ2-7 . TRBV20-1 CSAHPLTGITYEQYF TGCAGTGCCCACCCTTTGACAGGAATAACCTACGAGCAGTACTTC
few TRBJ1-1 . TRBV4-1 CASSQGWWNTEAFF TGCGCCAGCAGCCAAGGGTGGTGGAACACTGAAGCTTTCTTT
. TRBJ2-3 . TRBV24-1 CATSDPTQHSTDTQYF TGTGCCACCAGTGATCCGACACAGCATAGCACAGATACGCAGTATTTT
. TRBJ2-3 . TRBV6-2/TRBV6-3 CASKISGVITDTQYF TGTGCTAGCAAAATTTCGGGGGTAATCACAGATACGCAGTATTTT
few TRBJ2-5 TRBD2 TRBV6-1 CATAGTSSETQYF TGTGCCACCGCTGGGACTAGCTCGGAGACCCAGTACTTC
. TRBJ1-2 . TRBV28 CASGLTGTYGYTF TGTGCCAGCGGGCTCACAGGGACCTATGGCTACACCTTC
few TRBJ1-6 . TRBV3-1 CASSQTGSWAPLHF TGTGCCAGCAGCCAGACGGGGTCCTGGGCACCCCTCCACTTT
few TRBJ1-1 . TRBV5-1 CASSLRVSQNTEAFF TGCGCCAGCAGCTTGAGGGTCAGCCAGAACACTGAAGCTTTCTTT
few TRBJ2-7 . TRBV5-1 CASSPSGGLYEQYF TGCGCCAGCAGCCCCTCCGGGGGCCTCTACGAGCAGTACTTC
few TRBJ1-6 . TRBV20-1 CSARDGPRNSPLHF TGCAGTGCTAGAGATGGCCCGAGGAATTCACCCCTCCACTTT
. TRBJ1-4 TRBD1 TRBV5-5 CASSPGWDRPEKLFF TGTGCCAGCAGCCCGGGGTGGGACAGACCTGAAAAACTGTTTTTT
many TRBJ1-2 . TRBV24-1 CATSAGPIGGYTF TGTGCCACCAGTGCAGGGCCCATCGGAGGCTACACCTTC
few TRBJ2-7 . TRBV4-3 CASSQDRDIYEQYF TGCGCCAGCAGCCAAGACCGGGACATCTACGAGCAGTACTTC
few TRBJ1-5 TRBD1 TRBV9 CASSVGISGGKDQPQHF TGTGCCAGCAGCGTAGGCATCTCAGGGGGGAAGGATCAGCCCCAGCATTTT
few TRBJ2-1 . TRBV15 CATSRVDSYNEQFF TGTGCCACCAGCAGAGTGGACAGCTACAATGAGCAGTTCTTC
. TRBJ2-1 TRBD1 TRBV20-1 CSASQGVISYNEQFF TGCAGTGCTAGCCAGGGGGTCATCTCCTACAATGAGCAGTTCTTC
few TRBJ1-5 . TRBV7-2 CASSLGGFEPQHF TGTGCCAGCAGCTTAGGCGGGTTTGAGCCCCAGCATTTT
. TRBJ2-2 . TRBV24-1 CATSDFGAELFF TGTGCCACCAGTGATTTTGGCGCGGAGCTGTTTTTT
many TRBJ2-5 TRBD2 TRBV5-5 CASSLAGVQETQYF TGTGCCAGCAGCTTAGCGGGGGTGCAAGAGACCCAGTACTTC
many TRBJ2-5 . TRBV29-1 CSAGHLQETQYF TGCAGCGCTGGACACCTACAAGAGACCCAGTACTTC